A single sample gave rise to the 22 T cell receptor beta chains below, sequenced in a study of CD8 T cells in ankylosing spondylitis. Broader study findings: A TCR beta motif of several highly homologous variants seemed to mark ankylosing spondylitis blood.

TCRdb itself ran the 5' RACE reads through MiXCR, one entry per CDR3 protein. The sample includes around 430,000 distinct CDR3 sequences, roughly 17% of them seen just once. No antigen has been identified for these receptors. The source material was blood, either unsorted or a sorted T cell fraction (not recorded which). The receptors stem from a male donor with ankylosing spondylitis.

Of note for this clonotype: A read error may produce the germline difference seen at one junction end. The chain employs TRBV9 and TRBJ1-2; D possibly corresponds to TRBD1 (5 bases). The CDR3 extends over 14 amino acids. Looked up from germline, CDR1 is SGDLS and CDR2 is YYNGEE. The CDR3 protein is CASNVGTGKRGYTF. The CDR3 DNA reads TGTGCCAGCAACGTAGGCACAGGTAAACGTGGCTACACCTTC.

V and J are TRBV7-9 and TRBJ2-1; D uncertain. The CDR3 totals 15 residues. V was cut by 5 bases and J by 8 bases, with 19 bases left in between. Germline CDR1 is SEHNR and CDR2 is FQNEAQ (reference sequence). CDR3 sequence reads: CASSPRYTVEHEQFF. CDR3 DNA sequence: TGTGCCAGCAGCCCTAGATATACTGTAGAACATGAGCAGTTCTTC.

A single count supports this clonotype. The chain recombines TRBV20-1 with TRBJ1-2; tentatively, D is TRBD1 (6 bases). Trimming took 3 bases from V and 8 from J, leaving 13 bases between them. Germline V CDR1 and CDR2: DFQATT, SNEGSKA (reference sequence). The CDR3 consists of 12 residues. CDR3 in amino acids: CSASRSGGGYTF. In DNA form, the CDR3 reads TGCAGTGCTAGTCGGTCCGGGGGCGGCTACACCTTC.

The rearrangement links TRBV18 to TRBJ2-1; 8 positions agree with TRBD2. CDR3 length: 13 residues. Germline trimming cut 3 bases from V and 9 bases from J; bases unmatched to any gene: 4. Germline V lookup: CDR1 KGHSH, CDR2 LQKENI. The CDR3 loop is CASSPGLAGEQFF. In nucleotides, the CDR3 is TGTGCCAGCTCACCCGGACTAGCTGGTGAGCAGTTCTTC.

This chain connects TRBV5-5 to TRBJ2-1; D gene unclear. Looked up from germline, CDR1 is SGHKS and CDR2 is YYEKEE (reference sequence). The CDR3 covers 14 residues. Trimming pared 1 base from V and 8 bases from J, leaving 13 bases between. The CDR3 nucleotides are TGTGCCAGCAGCTTGTATGTCCTGATGGATGAGCAGTTCTTC. It yields the protein CASSLYVLMDEQFF.

V usage is TRBV20-1 and J usage is TRBJ1-6, with 7 bases fitting TRBD1. The CDR3 spans 15 residues. With 5 bases clipped from V and 14 bases from J, the junction kept 18 bases outside the gene matches. Germline CDR1 is DFQATT and CDR2 is SNEGSKA (reference sequence). CDR3 sequence: CSAGGGDSGKGALHF. Written as DNA, the CDR3 is TGCAGTGCTGGAGGGGGGGACAGCGGCAAAGGGGCCCTCCACTTT.

The chain uses TRBV3-1 and TRBJ1-1; D uncertain. Trimming took 0 bases from V and 6 from J, leaving 11 bases between them. Germline CDR1 is LGHDT and CDR2 is YNNKEL (reference sequence). This CDR3 region has 14 residues. In DNA, the CDR3 is TGTGCCAGCAGCCAAGAAGATGAGGTTGCTGAAGCTTTCTTT. Residues: CASSQEDEVAEAFF. The full variable domain, completed using reference TRBV3-1 and TRBJ1-1, is DTAVSQTPKYLVTQMGNDKSIKCEQNLGHDTMYWYKQDSKKFLKIMFSYNNKELIINETVPNRFSPKSPDKAHLNLHINSLELGDSAVYFCASSQEDEVAEAFFGQGTRLTVV.

A note on this clonotype: This sequence may be a read error, since a much larger clone differs from it by one base. This chain uses TRBV12-3 or TRBV12-4 with TRBJ2-7, with TRBD2 matching 11 bases. This CDR3 has 14 amino acids. The CDR3: CASSQTSGDYKQYF. In DNA form, the CDR3 reads TGTGCCAGCAGCCAGACTAGCGGGGACTACAAGCAGTACTTC.

This clonotype was detected ten times or more. The J gene is TRBJ1-1, the V gene TRBV28, with TRBD1 identical over 7 bases. CDR1 MDHEN and CDR2 SYDVKM come from the germline V gene. The CDR3 consists of 14 residues. J was trimmed by 3 bases and V by 8 bases; bases with no gene match: 9. The CDR3 coding sequence is TGTGCCAGCCCCGCCCCCACAGGGGACACTGAAGCTTTCTTT. This codes for CASPAPTGDTEAFF.

This clonotype was counted only a few times. The V call is TRBV19, the J call TRBJ2-2; no reliable D call. Trimming shortened V by 8 bases and J by 4 bases, and 17 bases separated the two germline ends. Germline CDR1 LNHDA, CDR2 SQIVND (reference sequence). This CDR3 has 15 amino acids. CDR3 region: CASGDPTLFTGELFF. Written as DNA, the CDR3 is TGTGCCAGTGGTGACCCCACTCTTTTCACCGGGGAGCTGTTTTTT.

This clonotype has a handful of counts. The rearrangement uses TRBV2 and TRBJ2-2, with unresolved D. CDR1 SNHLY and CDR2 FYNNEI come from the germline V gene. Trimming removed 5 bases at V and 5 bases at J, with 15 bases between. The CDR3 loop spans 15 amino acids. CDR3: CASSPQNLLTGELFF. For the CDR3, the DNA is TGTGCCAGCAGTCCCCAGAACCTACTTACCGGGGAGCTGTTTTTT.

This sequence joins TRBV20-1 and TRBJ1-1; no firm D call. The CDR3 loop spans 14 amino acids. V was trimmed by 6 bases and J by 1 base, leaving 15 bases between them. Germline V gene lookup returns CDR1 DFQATT and CDR2 SNEGSKA (reference sequence). In DNA, the CDR3 is TGCAGTGCGTCCAGTGTTCGGGAGAACACTGAAGCTTTCTTT. The encoded protein is CSASSVRENTEAFF.

This chain connects TRBV7-2 to TRBJ2-3; D gene uncertain. The V gene lost 4 bases and the J gene lost 7 bases, with 9 bases spanning the gap. The CDR3 totals 12 residues. Germline lookup yields CDR1 SGHTA and CDR2 FQGNSA. The CDR3 reads CASSSPGYTQYF. The CDR3 DNA reads TGTGCCAGCAGCTCCCCCGGGTATACGCAGTATTTT.

This clonotype was counted only a few times. V gene TRBV12-3 or TRBV12-4 combines with J gene TRBJ2-7; D unresolved. The V end lost 3 bases, the J end lost 5 bases, and 14 bases lay between the germline ends. The CDR3 contains 14 residues. The CDR3 spells CASSFALIGNEQYF. The CDR3 DNA reads TGTGCCAGCAGTTTCGCCCTTATCGGCAACGAGCAGTACTTC.

This clonotype appeared a few times. V usage is TRBV4-3 and J usage is TRBJ1-5, with D possibly being TRBD1 (5 bases). V was trimmed by 4 bases and J by 7 bases, leaving 17 bases between them. Germline CDR1 reads LGHNA; CDR2 reads YSLEER. This CDR3 has 15 amino acids. CDR3 protein: CASSPRRQGGQPQHF. The DNA for the CDR3 is TGCGCCAGCAGCCCCCGTCGGCAGGGAGGCCAGCCCCAGCATTTT.

The rearrangement joins TRBV9 to TRBJ2-3; TRBD1 agrees at 7 bases. This CDR3 spans 13 amino acids. Germline V CDR1 and CDR2: SGDLS, YYNGEE. The V gene end was trimmed by 3 bases and the J gene end by 7 bases; junction bases not matched to a gene: 5. CDR3 sequence: CASSATGSNTQYF. The CDR3 DNA is TGTGCCAGCAGCGCGACAGGGTCAAATACGCAGTATTTT. The complete variable domain, with remaining parts taken from reference TRBV9 and TRBJ2-3, reads DSGVTQTPKHLITATGQRVTLRCSPRSGDLSVYWYQQSLDQGLQFLIQYYNGEERAKGNILERFSAQQFPDLHSELNLSSLELGDSALYFCASSATGSNTQYFGPGTRLTVL.

In this sample, this clonotype turned up once. The CDR3 is CASSLTSWETQYF. CDR3 DNA: TGTGCCAGCAGCTTAACTAGCTGGGAGACCCAGTACTTC. V is TRBV7-2 and J is TRBJ2-5; weak D call: TRBD2 (6 bases). The CDR3 loop spans 13 amino acids. Germline-derived CDR1 and CDR2 are SGHTA and FQGNSA. Trimming left V 2 bases short and J 5 bases short, with 9 bases between.

This clonotype appeared a few times. The genes are TRBV6-2 or TRBV6-3 and TRBJ1-1; no clear D gene. CDR3 length: 15 residues. Germline CDR1 and CDR2: MNHEY and SVGEGT. The germline V and J ends were trimmed by 0 bases and 4 bases, with 12 bases remaining between them. CDR3 sequence reads: CASSYSPTLGTEAFF. The CDR3 nucleotides read TGTGCCAGCAGTTACTCGCCCACCTTGGGCACTGAAGCTTTCTTT.

The rearrangement uses TRBV20-1 and TRBJ2-3; 9 bases agree with TRBD2. With 6 bases clipped from V and 2 bases from J, the junction kept 12 bases outside the gene matches. Germline V gene lookup returns CDR1 DFQATT and CDR2 SNEGSKA (reference sequence). This CDR3 comprises 16 residues. CDR3 region: CSAFEVASGATDTQYF. The CDR3, as DNA: TGCAGTGCGTTCGAGGTGGCTAGCGGGGCCACAGATACGCAGTATTTT.

J is TRBJ2-1 and V is TRBV6-2 or TRBV6-3, with D uncertain. CDR3 length: 15 residues. Germline V CDR1 and CDR2: MNHEY, SVGEGT. V was clipped by 7 bases and J by 4 bases, with 17 bases between them. The CDR3 DNA reads TGTGCCAGCAACGCCCCGACAAGATCGTACAATGAGCAGTTCTTC. This translates into CASNAPTRSYNEQFF.

This clonotype was detected a few times. The chain joins TRBV29-1 to TRBJ1-2; D gene ambiguous. In germline, CDR1 is SQVTM, CDR2 ANQGSEA. The CDR3 covers 14 residues. Trimming removed 8 bases at V and 4 bases at J, with 20 bases between. CDR3 sequence reads: CSTEEAFGGYGYTF. The CDR3 coding sequence is TGCAGCACTGAAGAGGCCTTCGGTGGCTATGGCTACACCTTC.

The chain uses TRBV6-5 and TRBJ1-3; D remains unclear. The CDR3 consists of 16 residues. The germline V gene encodes CDR1 MNHEY and CDR2 SVGAGI. Deletions cut 0 bases from V and 0 bases from J, with 9 bases between. CDR3 bases: TGTGCCAGCAGTTACTCGCGACGAAGCTCTGGAAACACCATATATTTT. This encodes CASSYSRRSSGNTIYF.